This T cell receptor beta chain was identified during a study of Graves' ophthalmopathy and Graves' hyperthyroidism. For donors with ophthalmopathy, the disease showed moderate-to-severe activity, reached CAS ≥3 and NOSPECS ≥4, and had lasted under 3 months. Clinical symptoms and serum thyroxine were used for diagnosis; TRAb, thyroid ultrasound and orbital computed tomography were also relied on. It was from 9.5 to 10 ml of fresh peripheral blood that the PBMCs came. For repertoire sequencing, the TCR beta CDR3 regions were amplified from RNA transcripts. HTBI-primed first-round RT-PCR preceded second-round multiplex PCR. TCRdb reprocessed the multiplex PCR reads with MiXCR, giving one entry per CDR3 protein. This table has approximately 210,000 distinct CDR3 sequences, about 32% appearing once. The CDR3 spans 15 residues. Trimming took off 0 bases at V and 5 bases at J, with 14 bases between the two ends. Germline values: CDR1 SGDLS, CDR2 YYNGEE.

This clonotype has at least ten counts. Its antigen is unidentified. Findings and caveats of the study: Blood also held most thyroid clonotypes expanded above 0.001 frequency.

The specimen was peripheral blood. This chain joins TRBV9 and TRBJ2-5, with a weak D call TRBD1 (7 bases). This sequence was found in a man in his fifties with Graves' ophthalmopathy. The CDR3 DNA sequence: TGTGCCAGCAGCGTAGGACAGGGAGGTCTGGAGACCCAGTACTTC. It is translated as CASSVGQGGLETQYF.